Below are 4 T cell receptor beta chains sequenced from a single sample in a study of blood T cell repertoires in COVID-19. The table came from immunoSEQ multiplex PCR; TCRdb's copy has only in-frame clones and leaves some out. The sample yields about 55,000 clones, just over 90% seen once. The sample was peripheral blood. The receptors were sampled from a man aged 40-55 years with acute or convalescent COVID-19.

The rearrangement uses TRBV30 and TRBJ1-5; D possibly corresponds to TRBD1 (6 bases). Germline V gene data show CDR1 as GTSNPN and CDR2 as SVGIG (reference sequence). V lost 0 bases, J lost 4 bases, and 10 bases lay in between. This CDR3 spans 14 amino acids. CDR3 residues: CAWSVVQGNQPQHF. CDR3 bases: TGTGCCTGGAGTGTGGTACAGGGAAATCAGCCCCAGCATTTT.

The rearrangement uses TRBV9 and TRBJ2-3; D gene unclear. V was shortened by 0 bases and J by 1 base, with 9 bases between the two germline ends. The CDR3 covers 15 residues. The germline gives CDR1 SGDLS, CDR2 YYNGEE. This chain's CDR3 is CASSVAGSGTDTQYF. In nucleotides, the CDR3 is TGTGCCAGCAGCGTAGCTGGCTCTGGCACAGATACGCAGTATTTT.

CDR3 coding DNA: TGTGCCAGCAGTGAAGTTGCCGGGATTAATGAAAAACTGTTTTTT. This translates into CASSEVAGINEKLFF. The gene calls are TRBV6-1 and TRBJ1-4; D call uncertain. The CDR3 consists of 15 residues. With 1 base removed from V and 4 bases from J, the gap between germline ends came to 10 bases. Germline V CDR1 and CDR2: MNHNS, SASEGT.

The V and J genes are TRBV5-4 and TRBJ2-1, with 9 bases matching TRBD2. Trimming took 3 bases from V and 9 from J; bases not matched to a gene: 10. Germline V CDR1 and CDR2: SGHNT, YYREEE (reference sequence). The CDR3 runs 15 residues. CDR3 region: CASSSREAGGVEQFF. CDR3 nucleotide sequence: TGTGCCAGCAGCTCTAGAGAGGCGGGAGGGGTTGAGCAGTTCTTC.